This record looks at one T cell receptor (beta chain) sequence and its context. Antigen specificity is unknown. This record comes from a study of molecular identifiers for immune sequencing clone quantification. Turning to the study itself: Naive CD8 cell RNA, from roughly 20,000 or 100,000 cells, was split five ways in replicates, with four sequenced.

MiXCR, applied by TCRdb to the PCR reads, yields one record per CDR3 protein. The sample carries about 320,000 distinct CDR3 sequences, roughly a fifth recorded once. Researchers sorted naive CD8 T cells as cells that were CD8+CD4-CCR7+CD45RA+. Study results and limitations: It was shown that clones above 20 RNA copies held over 97% of effector molecules, but under 1% in naive cells. Detection of one spiked Jurkat cell's TCR RNA reportedly worked in one million naive cells.

The CDR3 covers 14 residues. From germline, CDR1 is GTSNPN and CDR2 SVGIG (reference sequence). Trimming pared 5 bases from V and 9 bases from J, leaving 20 bases between. This TCR derives from a human donor in good health. Some libraries in this study had Jurkat cell RNA spiked in. The V and J genes are TRBV30 and TRBJ2-1, with TRBD1 as a possible D gene (6 bases). Sequencing was performed on naive CD8+ T cells from blood, with Jurkat cell RNA spiked in. Subset in this sample: FACS-sorted CD8+CD4-CCR7+CD45RA+ naive T cells. The CDR3 DNA reads TGTGCCTGGGACACAGGGTTTGGTAGGAGTGAGCAGTTCTTC. It specifies CAWDTGFGRSEQFF.